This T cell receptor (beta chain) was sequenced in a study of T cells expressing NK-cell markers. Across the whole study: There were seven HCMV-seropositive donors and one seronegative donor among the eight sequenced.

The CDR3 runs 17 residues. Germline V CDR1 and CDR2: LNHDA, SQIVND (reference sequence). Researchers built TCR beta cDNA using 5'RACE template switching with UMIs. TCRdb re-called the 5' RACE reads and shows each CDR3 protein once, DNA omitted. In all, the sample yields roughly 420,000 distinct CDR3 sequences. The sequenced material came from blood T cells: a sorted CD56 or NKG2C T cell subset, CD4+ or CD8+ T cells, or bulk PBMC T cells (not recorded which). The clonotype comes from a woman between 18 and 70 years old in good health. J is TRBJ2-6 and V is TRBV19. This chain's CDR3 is CASSILLGSGGANVLTF.